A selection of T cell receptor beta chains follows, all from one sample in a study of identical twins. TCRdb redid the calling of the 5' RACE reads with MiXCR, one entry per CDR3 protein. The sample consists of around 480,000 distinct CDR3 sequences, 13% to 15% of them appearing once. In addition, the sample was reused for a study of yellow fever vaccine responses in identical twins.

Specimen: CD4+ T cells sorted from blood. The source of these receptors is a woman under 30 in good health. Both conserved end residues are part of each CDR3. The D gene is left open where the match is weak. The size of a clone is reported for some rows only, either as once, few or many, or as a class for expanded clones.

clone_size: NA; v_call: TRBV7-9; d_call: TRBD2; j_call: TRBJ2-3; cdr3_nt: TGTGCCAGCAGCTCCATTCTAGCGGGAGGGAAAGATACGCAGTATTTT; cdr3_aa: CASSSILAGGKDTQYF
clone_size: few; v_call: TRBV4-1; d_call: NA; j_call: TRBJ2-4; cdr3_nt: TGCGCCAGCAGCCAAGATTGGCTAGCGCAGGACAAAAACATTCAGTACTTC; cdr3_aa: CASSQDWLAQDKNIQYF
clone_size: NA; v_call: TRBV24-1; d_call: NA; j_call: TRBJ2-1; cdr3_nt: TGTGCCACCAGTGATCGCGCCGGGCCATACAATGAGCAGTTCTTC; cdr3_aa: CATSDRAGPYNEQFF
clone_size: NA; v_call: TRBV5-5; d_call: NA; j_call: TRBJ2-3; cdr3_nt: TGTGCCAGCAGCTTGGCGTACGGGGAAGATACGCAGTATTTT; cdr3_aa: CASSLAYGEDTQYF
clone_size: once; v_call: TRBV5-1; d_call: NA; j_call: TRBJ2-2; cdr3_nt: TGCGCCAGCAGCCCCGACCCGGGGTACGGGGAGCTGTTTTTT; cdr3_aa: CASSPDPGYGELFF
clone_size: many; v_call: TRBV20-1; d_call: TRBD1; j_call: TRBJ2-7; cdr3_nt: TGCAGTGCTAGAGCAGACAGGGGGAACGAGCAGTACTTC; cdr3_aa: CSARADRGNEQYF
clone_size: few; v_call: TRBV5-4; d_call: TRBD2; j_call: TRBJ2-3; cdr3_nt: TGTGCCAGCAGCCAAGAGACTAGCGTGGGCACAGATACGCAGTATTTT; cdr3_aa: CASSQETSVGTDTQYF
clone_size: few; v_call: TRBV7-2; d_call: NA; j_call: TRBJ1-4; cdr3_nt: TGTGCCAGCAGTTTTGGGGAATGGGCTAATGAAAAACTGTTTTTT; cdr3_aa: CASSFGEWANEKLFF
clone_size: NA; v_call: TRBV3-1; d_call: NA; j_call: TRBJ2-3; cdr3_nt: TGTGCCAGCAGCCACGGACTGACTGTAGTCACAGATACGCAGTATTTT; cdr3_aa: CASSHGLTVVTDTQYF
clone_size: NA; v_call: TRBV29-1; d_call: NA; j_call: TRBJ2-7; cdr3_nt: TGCAGCGTTGCGGGGACCTACGAGCAGTACTTC; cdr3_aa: CSVAGTYEQYF
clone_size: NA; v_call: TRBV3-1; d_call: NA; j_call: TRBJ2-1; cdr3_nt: TGTGCCAGCAGCCAACAGACCCCCAATGAGCAGTTCTTC; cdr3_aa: CASSQQTPNEQFF
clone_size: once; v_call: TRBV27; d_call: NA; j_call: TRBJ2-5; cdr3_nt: TGTGCCAGCAGTTTATGGCCCCGAGGATTAGAGACCCAGTACTTC; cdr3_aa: CASSLWPRGLETQYF
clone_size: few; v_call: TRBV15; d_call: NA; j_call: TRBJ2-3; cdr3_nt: TGTGCCACCAGCAGAGATCTAGCGACAGATACGCAGTATTTT; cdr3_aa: CATSRDLATDTQYF
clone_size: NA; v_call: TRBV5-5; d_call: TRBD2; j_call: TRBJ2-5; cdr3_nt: TGTGCCAGCAGCTTGGTCGTAGCGGGAGAGACCCAGTACTTC; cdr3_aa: CASSLVVAGETQYF
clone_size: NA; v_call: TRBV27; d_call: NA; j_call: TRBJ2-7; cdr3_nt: TGTGCCAGCAGCAAGGGTTCTTACGAGCAGTACTTC; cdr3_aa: CASSKGSYEQYF
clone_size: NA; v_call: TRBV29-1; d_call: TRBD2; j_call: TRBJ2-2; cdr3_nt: TGCAGCGTTGAAACTAGCGGGAGGGCCACCGGGGAGCTGTTTTTT; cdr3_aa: CSVETSGRATGELFF